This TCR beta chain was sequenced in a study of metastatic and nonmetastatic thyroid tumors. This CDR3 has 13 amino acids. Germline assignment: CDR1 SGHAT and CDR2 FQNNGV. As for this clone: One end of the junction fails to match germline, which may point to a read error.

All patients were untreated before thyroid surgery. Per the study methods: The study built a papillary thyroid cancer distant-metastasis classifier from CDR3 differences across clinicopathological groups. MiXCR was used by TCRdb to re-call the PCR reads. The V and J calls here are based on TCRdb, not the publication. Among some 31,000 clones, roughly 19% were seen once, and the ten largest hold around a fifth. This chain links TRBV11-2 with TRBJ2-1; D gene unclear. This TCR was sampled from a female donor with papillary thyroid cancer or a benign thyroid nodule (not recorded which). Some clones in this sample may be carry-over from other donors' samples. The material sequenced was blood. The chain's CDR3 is CAISPAQGDEQSF. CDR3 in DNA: TGTGCCATCTCCCCCGCCCAAGGCGATGAGCAGTCCTTC. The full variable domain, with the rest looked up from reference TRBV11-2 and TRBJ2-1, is EAGVAQSPRYKIIEKRQSVAFWCNPISGHATLYWYQQILGQGPKLLIQFQNNGVVDDSQLPKDRFSAERLKGVDSTLKIQPAKLEDSAVYLCAISPAQGDEQSFGPGTRLTVL.